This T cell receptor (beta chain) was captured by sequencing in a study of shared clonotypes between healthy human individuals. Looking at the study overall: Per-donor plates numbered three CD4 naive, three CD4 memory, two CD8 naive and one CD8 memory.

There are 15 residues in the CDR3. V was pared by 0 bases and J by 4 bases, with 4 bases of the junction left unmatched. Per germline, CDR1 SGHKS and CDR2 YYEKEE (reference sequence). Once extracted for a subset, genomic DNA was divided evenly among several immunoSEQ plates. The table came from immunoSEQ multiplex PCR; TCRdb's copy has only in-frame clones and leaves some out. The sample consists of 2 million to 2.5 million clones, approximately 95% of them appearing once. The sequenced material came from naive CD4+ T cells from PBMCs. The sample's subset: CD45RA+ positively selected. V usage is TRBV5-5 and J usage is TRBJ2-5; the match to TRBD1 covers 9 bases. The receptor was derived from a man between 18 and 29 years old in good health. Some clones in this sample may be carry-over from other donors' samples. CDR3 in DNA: TGTGCCAGCAGCTTGGAGGGACAGGGATCAGAGACCCAGTACTTC. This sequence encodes CASSLEGQGSETQYF.